A selection of T cell receptor beta chains follows, all from one sample in a study of T cell repertoires in cytomegalovirus infection. TCRdb ran MiXCR on the reads and lists one entry per CDR3 protein. The repertoire holds around 450,000 distinct CDR3 sequences, with approximately 31% as singletons. The specimen sequenced was PBMCs. These receptors originate from a human donor in good health (CMV status not recorded). Some clones in this sample may be carry-over from other donors' samples. The CDR3 runs from the conserved cysteine through the conserved F or W. D genes are given only for firm matches. For some rows the clone size is stated as once, few or many, or as a class when expanded; others skip it.

CDR3 length	D gene	clone size	V gene	J gene	CDR3 DNA	CDR3 protein
16	.	.	TRBV5-5	TRBJ2-2	TGTGCCAGCAGCTTCGCCCTGGGGGCGCCCACCGGGGAGCTGTTTTTT	CASSFALGAPTGELFF
14	.	.	TRBV20-1	TRBJ2-7	TGCAGTGCTAGCGGCGCCAAGGGTTTACACGAGCAGTACTTC	CSASGAKGLHEQYF
15	TRBD1	.	TRBV6-1	TRBJ1-1	TGTGCCAGCAGGCCTACCGGGACAGCTAACACTGAAGCTTTCTTT	CASRPTGTANTEAFF
15	.	.	TRBV12-3/TRBV12-4	TRBJ1-5	TGTGCCAGCAGTTGGGTTGGCAGGTTAGGTCAGCCCCAGCATTTT	CASSWVGRLGQPQHF
17	.	.	TRBV6-2/TRBV6-3	TRBJ2-7	TGTGCCAGCACCCGTCTAGGGGGAACGCGGGGGAGGGACGAGCAGTACTTC	CASTRLGGTRGRDEQYF
12	.	many	TRBV13	TRBJ1-1	TGTGCCAGCAGTTCCCAGGACACTGAAGCTTTCTTT	CASSSQDTEAFF
15	TRBD2	.	TRBV11-2	TRBJ2-1	TGTGCCAGCAGCCTGACTAGCGGTGTGTGGAATGAGCAGTTCTTC	CASSLTSGVWNEQFF
15	.	.	TRBV19	TRBJ1-1	TGTGCCAGTAGTATCGGGCAGGCTGTGAACACTGAAGCTTTCTTT	CASSIGQAVNTEAFF
15	.	many	TRBV7-2	TRBJ2-1	TGTGCCAGCAGCCAGGGGGCTAGCGGATACAATGAGCAGTTCTTC	CASSQGASGYNEQFF
14	.	many	TRBV11-2	TRBJ1-2	TGTGCCAGCAGCTCCCAGACCGATATCTATGGCTACACCTTC	CASSSQTDIYGYTF
16	TRBD2	many	TRBV11-2	TRBJ2-5	TGTGCCAGCAGCGCCGCTAGCGGGGGGGCGGGGGAGACCCAGTACTTC	CASSAASGGAGETQYF
12	.	once	TRBV19	TRBJ2-1	TGTGCCAGTAGTTGGGCGAGGGATGAGCAGTTCTTC	CASSWARDEQFF
14	TRBD2	.	TRBV5-4	TRBJ2-3	TGTGCCAGTTCCGTGACTAGCGACACAGATACGCAGTATTTT	CASSVTSDTDTQYF
15	.	.	TRBV28	TRBJ1-1	TGTGCCAGCAGTTTGATCTCTACAGTGAACACTGAAGCTTTCTTT	CASSLISTVNTEAFF
17	TRBD2	many	TRBV7-9	TRBJ2-1	TGTGCCAGCAGCTCGGCCTCCGTAGCGGGGGGGCCGCAGGAGCAGTTCTTC	CASSSASVAGGPQEQFF
16	TRBD1	once	TRBV7-8	TRBJ1-1	TGTGCCAGCAGTCCGTTAATAGGGACAGGGGTCACTGAAGCTTTCTTT	CASSPLIGTGVTEAFF
15	TRBD2	few	TRBV6-1	TRBJ2-5	TGTGCCAGCAGTGACCGGGACTACACTCGGGGGACCCAGTACTTC	CASSDRDYTRGTQYF
13	.	.	TRBV19	TRBJ1-5	TGTGCCAGTAGTTTTCATGAGAATCAGCCCCAGCATTTT	CASSFHENQPQHF
15	TRBD2	many	TRBV7-2	TRBJ2-3	TGTGCCAGCAGCTTAAGCGGGGGAGGGGCAGATACGCAGTATTTT	CASSLSGGGADTQYF
13	TRBD1	many	TRBV7-2	TRBJ1-2	TGTGCCAGCAGCTTAAGGGACAGTAATGGCTACACCTTC	CASSLRDSNGYTF
14	.	.	TRBV20-1	TRBJ1-2	TGCAGTGCTTTAGCGTACACAGGGATTTATGGCTACACCTTC	CSALAYTGIYGYTF
15	TRBD2	many	TRBV7-2	TRBJ2-1	TGTGCCAGCAGCTTAGTCGCGGGGGGTAACAATGAGCAGTTCTTC	CASSLVAGGNNEQFF
13	TRBD1	.	TRBV20-1	TRBJ1-2	TGCAGTGCTAGAGATACAGGGACAGCTGGCTACACCTTC	CSARDTGTAGYTF
16	.	.	TRBV3-1	TRBJ2-7	TGTGCCAGCAGCCAAGAATGGGGGGGCAGCTCCTACGAGCAGTACTTC	CASSQEWGGSSYEQYF
15	.	.	TRBV6-1	TRBJ2-6	TGTGCCAGCTCTCGGGATGTCTCTGGGGCCAACGTCCTGACTTTC	CASSRDVSGANVLTF
12	.	.	TRBV6-6	TRBJ2-7	TGTGCCAGCCGTCCCCAGGGATACGAGCAGTACTTC	CASRPQGYEQYF
13	.	few	TRBV20-1	TRBJ1-5	TGCAGTGCCACTCAGGACAGCCGGCAGCCCCAGCATTTT	CSATQDSRQPQHF
12	.	many	TRBV7-9	TRBJ1-1	TGTGCCAGCAGCTTAGCGGCCAGTGAAGCTTTCTTT	CASSLAASEAFF
17	.	.	TRBV6-2/TRBV6-3	TRBJ2-4	TGTGCCAGCAGTTACTCGAAGGAATCCGTGGCCAAAAACATTCAGTACTTC	CASSYSKESVAKNIQYF
12	.	.	TRBV12-3/TRBV12-4	TRBJ2-7	TGTGCCAGCAGCCAAGGGGGGCCGGGGCAGTACTTC	CASSQGGPGQYF
16	.	.	TRBV7-2	TRBJ1-1	TGTGTTAGCAGCCGCAGGGCCGGTTTTGAGGGCACTGAAGCTTTCTTT	CVSSRRAGFEGTEAFF
16	.	.	TRBV11-2	TRBJ2-1	TGTGCCAGCAGCTCATCCTCGGGGGTACAATACAATGAGCAGTTCTTC	CASSSSSGVQYNEQFF
16	TRBD2	.	TRBV12-3/TRBV12-4	TRBJ2-3	TGTGCCAGCAGTTTCGGTATAGCGGGGGGTCTGGATACGCAGTATTTT	CASSFGIAGGLDTQYF
15	.	few	TRBV20-1	TRBJ2-7	TGCAGTGCTAGACCGGCGAGAAACCCGACCTACGAGCAGTACTTC	CSARPARNPTYEQYF
15	.	few	TRBV20-1	TRBJ1-1	TGCAGTGCTGCGTTTCGGGCAGACTGGAACACTGAAGCTTTCTTT	CSAAFRADWNTEAFF
13	.	.	TRBV6-2/TRBV6-3	TRBJ1-1	TGTGCCAGCAGCTTCGTGGCGTCGGCTGAAGCTTTCTTT	CASSFVASAEAFF
15	.	.	TRBV7-7	TRBJ2-1	TGTGCCAGCAGCCCCGGCAGGGATTCCTACAATGAGCAGTTCTTC	CASSPGRDSYNEQFF
18	.	.	TRBV11-2	TRBJ2-2	TGTGCCAGCAGCTTACAATTCGGTACAGGGTGGGCCACCGTGGCGCTGTTTTTT	CASSLQFGTGWATVALFF
17	TRBD1	.	TRBV6-2/TRBV6-3	TRBJ1-6	TGTGCCAGCAGTTACCCCGGGACAGGGGGCCGAAATTCACCCCTCCACTTT	CASSYPGTGGRNSPLHF
16	TRBD1	many	TRBV6-1	TRBJ2-1	TGTGCCAGCAGAGGGATCGGGACAGGGGACAACAATGAGCAGTTCTTC	CASRGIGTGDNNEQFF
12	.	few	TRBV28	TRBJ2-5	TGTGCCAGCGGTCACAGCTCAGAGACCCAGTACTTC	CASGHSSETQYF
14	.	few	TRBV7-8	TRBJ1-1	TGTGCCAGCAGCTTACTTCAACCGGGAACTGAAGCTTTCTTT	CASSLLQPGTEAFF
15	.	.	TRBV4-1	TRBJ2-3	TGCGCCAGCAGCCAAGTTACCGTGGTAACAGATACGCAGTATTTT	CASSQVTVVTDTQYF
15	.	.	TRBV7-9	TRBJ1-5	TGTGCCAGCAGCTCCGGACAGCCCCGCAATCAGCCCCAGCATTTT	CASSSGQPRNQPQHF
15	TRBD1	many	TRBV7-8	TRBJ2-7	TGTGCCAGCAGCCCGTGGACAGGGGAGGCCTACGAGCAGTACTTC	CASSPWTGEAYEQYF
14	.	few	TRBV6-6	TRBJ1-4	TGTGCCAGCAGTACCCCGATTGACCCCGGAAAACTGTTTTTT	CASSTPIDPGKLFF
15	.	few	TRBV12-3/TRBV12-4	TRBJ2-3	TGTGCCAGCAGTTTGTTAGCCAGTAAGATAGATACGCAGTATTTT	CASSLLASKIDTQYF
16	.	once	TRBV20-1	TRBJ1-6	TGCAGTGCTAGATCCTCGGGGCAGGCTAGGGATTCACCCCTCCACTTT	CSARSSGQARDSPLHF
16	TRBD1	.	TRBV6-1	TRBJ1-1	TGTGCCAGCAGTGTAGGACAGGGGGCGCAGGGCACTGAAGCTTTCTTT	CASSVGQGAQGTEAFF
17	TRBD2	.	TRBV9	TRBJ2-3	TGTGCCAGCAGCGTAGGGGATAGCGGGGGGTCTACAGATACGCAGTATTTT	CASSVGDSGGSTDTQYF
15	.	many	TRBV12-3/TRBV12-4	TRBJ1-1	TGTGCCAGCAGTCCCCCGTTAAATGTGAACACTGAAGCTTTCTTT	CASSPPLNVNTEAFF
17	TRBD1	many	TRBV7-2	TRBJ1-4	TGTGCCAGCAGCCCCCAGAGCCCGGGACAGATGAATGAAAAACTGTTTTTT	CASSPQSPGQMNEKLFF
13	.	.	TRBV12-3/TRBV12-4	TRBJ1-5	TGTGCCAGCTGGGACAATAGCAATCAGCCCCAGCATTTT	CASWDNSNQPQHF
15	.	.	TRBV5-6	TRBJ2-2	TGTGCCAGCGAATTTCGGCTATCGGACACCGGGGAGCTGTTTTTT	CASEFRLSDTGELFF
16	TRBD2	many	TRBV20-1	TRBJ2-7	TGCAGTGCTAGGGGCCTAGCGGGGGGACATCCCTACGAGCAGTACTTC	CSARGLAGGHPYEQYF
12	TRBD1	few	TRBV20-1	TRBJ1-2	TGCAGTGCTCGACAGGGGATAGACGGCTACACCTTC	CSARQGIDGYTF
16	.	.	TRBV7-9	TRBJ2-6	TGTGCCAGCAGCAACGACGGAGAATCTGGGGCCAACGTCCTGACTTTC	CASSNDGESGANVLTF